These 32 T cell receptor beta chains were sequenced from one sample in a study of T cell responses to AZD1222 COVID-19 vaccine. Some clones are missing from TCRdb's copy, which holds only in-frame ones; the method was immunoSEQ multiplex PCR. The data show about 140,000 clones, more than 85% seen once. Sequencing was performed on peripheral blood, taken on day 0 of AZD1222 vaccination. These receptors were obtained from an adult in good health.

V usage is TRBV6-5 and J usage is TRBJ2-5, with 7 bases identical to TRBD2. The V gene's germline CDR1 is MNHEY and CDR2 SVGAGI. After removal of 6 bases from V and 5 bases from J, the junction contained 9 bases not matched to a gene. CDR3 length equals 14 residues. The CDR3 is CASRGGSRSETQYF. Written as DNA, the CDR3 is TGTGCCAGCAGGGGAGGGAGCAGGAGCGAGACCCAGTACTTC.

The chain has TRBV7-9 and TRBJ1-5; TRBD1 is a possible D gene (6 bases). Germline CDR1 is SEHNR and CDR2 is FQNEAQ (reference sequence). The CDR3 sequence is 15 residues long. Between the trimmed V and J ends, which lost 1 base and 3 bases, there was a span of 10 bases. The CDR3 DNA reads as TGTGCCAGCAGCTTAGGGGGGCACCCCAATCAGCCCCAGCATTTT. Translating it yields CASSLGGHPNQPQHF.

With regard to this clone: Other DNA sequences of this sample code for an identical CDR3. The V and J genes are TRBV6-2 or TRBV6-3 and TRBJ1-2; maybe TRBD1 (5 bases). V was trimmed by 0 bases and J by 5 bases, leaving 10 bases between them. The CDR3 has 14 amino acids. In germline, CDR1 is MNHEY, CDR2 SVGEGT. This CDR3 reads CASSYSGQTYGYTF. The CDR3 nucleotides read TGTGCCAGCAGTTACTCGGGGCAGACGTATGGCTACACCTTC.

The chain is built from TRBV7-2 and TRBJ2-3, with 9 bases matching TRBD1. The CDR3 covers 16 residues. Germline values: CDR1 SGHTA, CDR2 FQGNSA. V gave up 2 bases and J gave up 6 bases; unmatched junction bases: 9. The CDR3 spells CASSLLDRGPKDTQYF. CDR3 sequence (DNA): TGTGCCAGCAGCTTACTGGACAGGGGACCGAAGGATACGCAGTATTTT.

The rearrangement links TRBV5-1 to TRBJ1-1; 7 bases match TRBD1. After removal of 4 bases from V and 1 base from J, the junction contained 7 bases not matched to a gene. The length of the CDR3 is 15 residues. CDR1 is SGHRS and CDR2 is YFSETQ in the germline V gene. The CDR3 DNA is TGCGCCAGCAGCGAACTTACAGGGGCGAACACTGAAGCTTTCTTT. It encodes CASSELTGANTEAFF.

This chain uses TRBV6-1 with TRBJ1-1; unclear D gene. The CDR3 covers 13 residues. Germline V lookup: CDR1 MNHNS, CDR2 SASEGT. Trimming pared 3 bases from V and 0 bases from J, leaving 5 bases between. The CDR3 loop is CASSDRMNTEAFF. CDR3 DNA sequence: TGTGCCAGCAGTGACAGAATGAACACTGAAGCTTTCTTT.

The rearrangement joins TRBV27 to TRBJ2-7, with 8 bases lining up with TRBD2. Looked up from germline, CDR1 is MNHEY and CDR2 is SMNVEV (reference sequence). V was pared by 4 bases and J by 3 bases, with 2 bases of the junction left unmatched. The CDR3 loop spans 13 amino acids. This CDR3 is CASSWSGSYEQYF. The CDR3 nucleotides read TGTGCCAGCAGTTGGAGCGGGAGCTACGAGCAGTACTTC.

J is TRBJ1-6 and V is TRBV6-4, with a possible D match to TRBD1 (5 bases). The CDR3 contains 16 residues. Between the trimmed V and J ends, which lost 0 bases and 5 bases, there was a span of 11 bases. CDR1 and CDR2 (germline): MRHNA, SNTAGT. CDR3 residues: CASSDSLGTDNSPLHF. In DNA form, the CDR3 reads TGTGCCAGCAGTGACTCTTTGGGGACTGATAATTCACCCCTCCACTTT.

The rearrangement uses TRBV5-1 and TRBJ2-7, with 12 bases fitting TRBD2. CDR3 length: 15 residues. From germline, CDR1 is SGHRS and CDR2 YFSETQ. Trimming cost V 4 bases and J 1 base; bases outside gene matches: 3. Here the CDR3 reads CASSVTSGGSYEQYF. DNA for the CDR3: TGCGCCAGCAGCGTGACTAGCGGGGGATCCTACGAGCAGTACTTC.

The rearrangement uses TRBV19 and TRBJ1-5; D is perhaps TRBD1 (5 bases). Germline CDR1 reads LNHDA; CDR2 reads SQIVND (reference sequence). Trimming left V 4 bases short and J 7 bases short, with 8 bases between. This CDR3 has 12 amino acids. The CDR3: CASSKGSQPQHF. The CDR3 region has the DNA TGTGCCAGTAGTAAGGGGTCGCAGCCCCAGCATTTT.

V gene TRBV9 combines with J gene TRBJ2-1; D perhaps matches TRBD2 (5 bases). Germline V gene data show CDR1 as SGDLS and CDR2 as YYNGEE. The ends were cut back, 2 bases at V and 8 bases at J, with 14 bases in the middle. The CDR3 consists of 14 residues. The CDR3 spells CASSVAGLSYEQFF. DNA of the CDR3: TGTGCCAGCAGCGTGGCGGGCCTGTCGTATGAGCAGTTCTTC.

DNA for the CDR3: TGTGCCACCAGTGGTGGGGGGAGCTCCTACAATGAGCAGTTCTTC. Its translation: CATSGGGSSYNEQFF. This chain joins TRBV24-1 and TRBJ2-1, with D tentatively TRBD2 (6 bases). This CDR3 is 15 amino acids long. The V gene lost 5 bases and the J gene lost 0 bases, with 10 bases spanning the gap. Germline lookup yields CDR1 KGHDR and CDR2 SFDVKD.

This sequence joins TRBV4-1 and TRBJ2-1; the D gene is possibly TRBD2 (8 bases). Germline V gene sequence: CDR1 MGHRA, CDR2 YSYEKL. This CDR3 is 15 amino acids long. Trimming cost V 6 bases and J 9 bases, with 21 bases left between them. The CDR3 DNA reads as TGCGCCAGCAGGGACCTCCGGGAGGGGGCGGTTGAGCAGTTCTTC. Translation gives CASRDLREGAVEQFF.

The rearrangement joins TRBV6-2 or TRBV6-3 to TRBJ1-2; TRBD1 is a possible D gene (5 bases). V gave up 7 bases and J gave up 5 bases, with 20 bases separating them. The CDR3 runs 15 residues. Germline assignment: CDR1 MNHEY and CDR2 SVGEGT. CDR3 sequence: CASTPERGVGYGYTF. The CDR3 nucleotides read TGTGCCAGCACCCCTGAACGGGGCGTTGGGTATGGCTACACCTTC.

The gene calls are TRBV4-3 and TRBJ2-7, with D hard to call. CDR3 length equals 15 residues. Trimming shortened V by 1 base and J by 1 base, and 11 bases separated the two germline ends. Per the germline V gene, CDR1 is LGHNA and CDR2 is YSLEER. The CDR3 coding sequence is TGCGCCAGCAGCCAAGGGATGTCCGGTTCCTACGAGCAGTACTTC. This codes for CASSQGMSGSYEQYF.

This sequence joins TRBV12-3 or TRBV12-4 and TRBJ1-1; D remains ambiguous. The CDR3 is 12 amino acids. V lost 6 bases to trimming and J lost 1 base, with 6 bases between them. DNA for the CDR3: TGTGCCAGCAGCCGACGGAACACTGAAGCTTTCTTT. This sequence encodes CASSRRNTEAFF.

The CDR3 coding sequence is TGTGCCAGCAGTGAGGTCCCTGACAGGGGGTTTAGCTCTGGGGCCAACGTCCTGACTTTC. Its protein product is CASSEVPDRGFSSGANVLTF. The chain joins TRBV6-1 to TRBJ2-6; 9 bases are shared with TRBD1. Germline values: CDR1 MNHNS, CDR2 SASEGT. The V gene end was trimmed by 3 bases and the J gene end by 0 bases; junction bases not matched to a gene: 12. This CDR3 has 20 amino acids.

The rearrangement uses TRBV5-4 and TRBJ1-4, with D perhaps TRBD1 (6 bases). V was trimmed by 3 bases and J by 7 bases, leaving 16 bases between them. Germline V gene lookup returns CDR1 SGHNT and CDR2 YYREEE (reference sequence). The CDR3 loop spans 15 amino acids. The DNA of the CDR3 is TGTGCCAGCAGCTCTGGAGGAGGGGGGGCTGAAAAACTGTTTTTT. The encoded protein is CASSSGGGGAEKLFF.

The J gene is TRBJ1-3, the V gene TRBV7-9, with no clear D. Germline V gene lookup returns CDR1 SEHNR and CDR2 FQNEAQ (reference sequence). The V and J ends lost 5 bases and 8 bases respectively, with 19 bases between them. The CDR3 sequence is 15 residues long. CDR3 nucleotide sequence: TGTGCCAGCAGCCCACCCAGGTTGGACTCGGACACCATATATTTT. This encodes CASSPPRLDSDTIYF.

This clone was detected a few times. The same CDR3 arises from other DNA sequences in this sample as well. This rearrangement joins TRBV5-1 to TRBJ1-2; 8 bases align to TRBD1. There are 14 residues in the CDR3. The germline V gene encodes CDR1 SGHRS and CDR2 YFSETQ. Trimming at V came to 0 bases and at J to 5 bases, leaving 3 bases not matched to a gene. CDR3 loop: CASSLGDRGYGYTF. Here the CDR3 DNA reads TGCGCCAGCAGCTTGGGAGACAGGGGATATGGCTACACCTTC.

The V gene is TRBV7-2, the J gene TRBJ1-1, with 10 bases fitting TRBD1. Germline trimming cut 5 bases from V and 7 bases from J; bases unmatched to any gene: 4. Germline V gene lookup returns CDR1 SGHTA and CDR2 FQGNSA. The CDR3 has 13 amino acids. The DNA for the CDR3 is TGTGCCAGCAGCGTCCGGACAGGGGGTGAAGCTTTCTTT. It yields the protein CASSVRTGGEAFF.

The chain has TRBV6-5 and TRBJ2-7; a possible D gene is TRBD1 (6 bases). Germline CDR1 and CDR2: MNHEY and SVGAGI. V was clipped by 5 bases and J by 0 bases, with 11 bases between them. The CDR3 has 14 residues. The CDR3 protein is CASSLRGPSYEQYF. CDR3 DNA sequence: TGTGCCAGCAGTCTCAGGGGCCCCTCCTACGAGCAGTACTTC.

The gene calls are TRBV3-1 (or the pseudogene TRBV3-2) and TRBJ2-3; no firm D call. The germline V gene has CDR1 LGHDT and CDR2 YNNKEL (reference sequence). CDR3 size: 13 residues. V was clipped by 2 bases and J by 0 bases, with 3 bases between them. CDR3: CASSQISTDTQYF. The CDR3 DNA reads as TGTGCCAGCAGCCAAATAAGCACAGATACGCAGTATTTT.

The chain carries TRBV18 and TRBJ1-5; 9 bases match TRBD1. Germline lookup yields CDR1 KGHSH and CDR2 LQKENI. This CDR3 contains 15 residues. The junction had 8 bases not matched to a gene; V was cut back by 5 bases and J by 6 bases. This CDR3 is CASSSGQGKVQPQHF. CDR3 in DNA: TGTGCCAGCTCATCAGGACAGGGGAAGGTTCAGCCCCAGCATTTT.

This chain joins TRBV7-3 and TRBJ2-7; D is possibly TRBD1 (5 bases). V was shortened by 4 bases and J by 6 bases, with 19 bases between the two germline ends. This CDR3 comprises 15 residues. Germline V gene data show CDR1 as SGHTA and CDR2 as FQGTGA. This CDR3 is CASSSRWVRECEQYF. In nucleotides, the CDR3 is TGTGCCAGCAGCTCCAGGTGGGTCAGGGAATGCGAGCAGTACTTC.

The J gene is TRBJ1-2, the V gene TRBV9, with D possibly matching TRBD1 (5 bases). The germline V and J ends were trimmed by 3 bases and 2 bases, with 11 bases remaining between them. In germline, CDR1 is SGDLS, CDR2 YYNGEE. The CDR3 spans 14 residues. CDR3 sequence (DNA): TGTGCCAGCAGCGCGCTCGGGGGGAACTATGGCTACACCTTC. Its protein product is CASSALGGNYGYTF.

CDR3 in amino acids: CASSYSSGRGNTGELFF. The CDR3 DNA is TGTGCCAGCAGTTACTCGAGCGGGAGAGGGAACACCGGGGAGCTGTTTTTT. The rearrangement uses TRBV6-2 or TRBV6-3 and TRBJ2-2; 8 positions match TRBD2. V lost 0 bases to trimming and J lost 1 base; unmatched junction nucleotides: 4. In germline, CDR1 is MNHEY, CDR2 SVGEGT. This CDR3 is 17 amino acids long.

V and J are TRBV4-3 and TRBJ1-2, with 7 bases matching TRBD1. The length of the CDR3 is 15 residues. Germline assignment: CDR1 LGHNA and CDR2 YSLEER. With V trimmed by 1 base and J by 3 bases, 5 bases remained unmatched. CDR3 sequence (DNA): TGCGCCAGCAGCCAAGGTCCCGGGACAGACTATGGCTACACCTTC. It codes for CASSQGPGTDYGYTF.

CDR3 loop: CASSVADSNYGYTF. The CDR3 DNA sequence: TGTGCCAGCAGCGTAGCCGACAGCAACTATGGCTACACCTTC. The V and J genes are TRBV9 and TRBJ1-2; possible D gene TRBD1, 5 bases. Germline V gene data show CDR1 as SGDLS and CDR2 as YYNGEE. V was cut by 0 bases and J by 2 bases, with 8 bases left in between. CDR3 length equals 14 residues. Full variable domain (rest looked up from reference TRBV9 and TRBJ1-2): DSGVTQTPKHLITATGQRVTLRCSPRSGDLSVYWYQQSLDQGLQFLIQYYNGEERAKGNILERFSAQQFPDLHSELNLSSLELGDSALYFCASSVADSNYGYTFGSGTRLTVV.

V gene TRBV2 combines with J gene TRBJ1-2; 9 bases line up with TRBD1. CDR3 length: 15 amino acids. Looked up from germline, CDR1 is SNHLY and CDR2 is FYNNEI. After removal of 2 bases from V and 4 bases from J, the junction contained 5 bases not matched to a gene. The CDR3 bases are TGTGCCAGCAGTGAAATAGGGACAGGGATCTATGGCTACACCTTC. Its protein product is CASSEIGTGIYGYTF.

The CDR3 nucleotides read TGTGCCAGTAGTAGAGACCCAGGGTCGAACTCACCCCTCCACTTT. It specifies CASSRDPGSNSPLHF. The V call is TRBV19, the J call TRBJ1-6; D is perhaps TRBD1 (5 bases). The V gene's germline CDR1 is LNHDA and CDR2 SQIVND (reference sequence). V dropped 4 bases and J dropped 10 bases, with 17 bases sitting between them. This CDR3 region has 15 residues. The entire variable domain, with the rest obtained from reference TRBV19 and TRBJ1-6, is as follows: DGGITQSPKYLFRKEGQNVTLSCEQNLNHDAMYWYRQDPGQGLRLIYYSQIVNDFQKGDIAEGYSVSREKKESFPLTVTSAQKNPTAFYLCASSRDPGSNSPLHFGNGTRLTVT.

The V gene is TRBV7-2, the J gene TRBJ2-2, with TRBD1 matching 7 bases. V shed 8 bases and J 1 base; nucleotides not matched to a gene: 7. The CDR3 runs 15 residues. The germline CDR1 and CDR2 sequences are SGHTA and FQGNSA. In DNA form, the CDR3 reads TGTGCCAGCCGAGCGGACAGGTTGAACACCGGGGAGCTGTTTTTT. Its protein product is CASRADRLNTGELFF.